The clone carrying this T cell receptor beta chain is labeled medium-sized. This entry belongs to a study of neurological immune-mediated disorders. Every sequencing run generated in excess of 190 million TCR-beta sequences. These sequences covered 15-18 subjects. Using its own MiXCR run on the 5' RACE reads, TCRdb lists one record per CDR3 protein. Of about 44,000 distinct CDR3 sequences detected, 20% to 25% appear once; the ten largest clones hold around 4%. Time point here: technical triplicate 3. The unsorted libraries had their origin in 2 million PBMCs stored at -80 C. With 7 bases removed from V and 7 bases from J, the gap between germline ends came to 16 bases. The germline V gene encodes CDR1 SEHNR and CDR2 FQNEAQ (reference sequence). CDR3 length equals 13 residues.

The TCR comes from a man aged 60 to 69 with HTLV-1-associated myelopathy (HAM/TSP). Sequenced: PBMCs. V gene TRBV7-9 combines with J gene TRBJ1-1, with a possible D match to TRBD1 (6 bases). The CDR3 protein is CASNPDRTIEAFF. The CDR3 nucleotides are TGTGCCAGCAATCCCGACAGGACCATTGAAGCTTTCTTT.